The next 9 T cell receptor beta chains were all read from a single sample in a study of radiation and T cells in renal cell carcinoma. Specified time point: baseline pretreatment blood. Regarding treatment: 15 Gy SBRT to primary tumor, nephrectomy 4 weeks later. Assay used: immunoSEQ multiplex PCR; TCRdb lists only in-frame clones, some missing. The sample holds around 140,000 clones, 88% seen once. The sample was blood, taken from a patient whose treatment included radiotherapy and nephrectomy. Receptor source: a woman aged 70 to 79 with renal cell carcinoma.

The DNA for the CDR3 is TGTGCCAGCAGACGGGCCTCTCTAAACTATAATTCACCCCTCCACTTT. Its protein product is CASRRASLNYNSPLHF. The J gene is TRBJ1-6, the V gene TRBV27; D remains ambiguous. V lost 6 bases and J lost 3, with 15 bases in between. The CDR3 has 16 residues. The V gene's germline CDR1 is MNHEY and CDR2 SMNVEV (reference sequence).

V and J are TRBV19 and TRBJ1-1; D remains unclear. This CDR3 has 12 residues. Trimming shortened V by 2 bases and J by 5 bases, and 6 bases separated the two germline ends. Germline V gives CDR1 LNHDA, CDR2 SQIVND (reference sequence). CDR3 residues: CASSISLTEAFF. CDR3 nucleotide sequence: TGTGCCAGTAGTATAAGCTTGACTGAAGCTTTCTTT.

The rearrangement uses TRBV6-1 and TRBJ2-7; 13 nucleotides match TRBD2. V trimming: 3 bases; J trimming: 2 bases; junction bases outside the gene matches: 1. Per the germline V gene, CDR1 is MNHNS and CDR2 is SASEGT. The CDR3 contains 15 residues. CDR3 residues: CASSETSGRPYEQYF. CDR3 nucleotide sequence: TGTGCCAGCAGTGAGACTAGCGGGAGGCCCTACGAGCAGTACTTC.

The chain combines TRBV11-3 with TRBJ2-3; D remains ambiguous. CDR1 is SGHNT and CDR2 is YENEEA in the germline V gene. The CDR3 contains 13 residues. The V end lost 6 bases, the J end lost 2 bases, and 9 bases lay between the germline ends. CDR3 region: CASSFGPTDTQYF. The CDR3 DNA sequence: TGTGCCAGCAGTTTCGGACCCACAGATACGCAGTATTTT.

V is TRBV23-1 and J is TRBJ2-7; D unresolved. TRBV23-1 has ORF status, its function being uncertain. Trimming shortened V by 7 bases and J by 0 bases, and 10 bases separated the two germline ends. This CDR3 region has 13 residues. CDR3 protein: CASTETVSYEQYF. CDR3 in DNA: TGCGCCAGCACCGAAACTGTCTCCTACGAGCAGTACTTC.

The CDR3 reads CASSPTGFGKAFF. CDR3 DNA sequence: TGTGCCAGCAGCCCGACAGGATTCGGTAAAGCTTTCTTT. This sequence joins TRBV5-4 and TRBJ1-1; a weak D match, TRBD1 (6 bases). With 4 bases removed from V and 9 bases from J, the gap between germline ends came to 16 bases. This CDR3 is built from 13 residues. Germline CDR1 is SGHNT and CDR2 is YYREEE (reference sequence).

The chain has TRBV19 and TRBJ1-6; maybe TRBD1 (5 bases). Per the germline V gene, CDR1 is LNHDA and CDR2 is SQIVND (reference sequence). Trimming removed 3 bases from V and 9 bases from J, with 12 bases in between. The CDR3 spans 14 residues. For the CDR3, the DNA is TGTGCCAGTAGTATCGGTCGGGACGGTTCACCCCTCCACTTT. The encoded protein is CASSIGRDGSPLHF.

The chain couples TRBV6-6 to TRBJ1-4; the D gene is possibly TRBD1 (5 bases). The V end was cut by 4 bases, the J end by 7 bases, with 16 bases between. Germline V CDR1 and CDR2: MNHNY, SVGAGI (reference sequence). The CDR3 length is 15 residues. The CDR3 DNA follows: TGTGCCAGCAGTTCCCCAAGCGGGGGGGGTGAAAAACTGTTTTTT. Encoded protein: CASSSPSGGGEKLFF.

The chain recombines TRBV19 with TRBJ1-2; 8 bases align to TRBD1. This CDR3 has 15 residues. After removal of 4 bases from V and 8 bases from J, the junction contained 12 bases not matched to a gene. Per germline, CDR1 LNHDA and CDR2 SQIVND (reference sequence). CDR3 bases: TGTGCCAGTAGTACCCCTGGGGGGACAGGCGGCGGCTACACCTTC. The encoded protein is CASSTPGGTGGGYTF.